This TCR beta chain was identified in a study of vaccination effects on CD4 cells after COVID-19. Study-level background: Three convalescent patients were sampled both early and late post-vaccination. The study, taken as a whole, reports: Late post-vaccination samples showed marked contraction of infection- and vaccine-induced clones.

Some clones are missing from TCRdb's copy, which holds only in-frame ones; the method was immunoSEQ multiplex PCR. The sample has about 44,000 clones; less than 85% are singletons. A remark on this clone: Its antigen is currently unknown.

The ends were cut back, 2 bases at V and 6 bases at J, with 9 bases in the middle. Germline-derived CDR1 and CDR2 are MNHEY and SVGAGI. The CDR3 length is 13 residues. At the end of over 8 days of culture, CD4+ T cells were isolated. Documented for the person is a PCR-confirmed SARS-CoV-2 infection occurring between March and December 2020. The vaccine given was either BNT162b2 or mRNA-1273, in two doses. On day 3 and again on day 7, half the medium was replaced with IL-2 medium. V gene TRBV6-5 combines with J gene TRBJ2-3; no definite D call. Sequenced material: CD4+ T cells from PBMCs cultured without peptide, taken after COVID-19 vaccination. This sequence originates from a human donor who had a prior SARS-CoV-2 infection. Written as DNA, the CDR3 is TGTGCCAGCAGTTACGGCAGACGGGATACGCAGTATTTT. Amino acid sequence: CASSYGRRDTQYF.